These T cell receptor beta chains were read from a single sample in a study of memory CD4+ T cells and cytomegalovirus serostatus. The table came from immunoSEQ multiplex PCR; TCRdb's copy has only in-frame clones and leaves some out. The sample shows approximately 53,000 clones, roughly 78% of them seen only once. The sample comprised memory CD4+ T cells from blood. The origin of the receptors is an adult in good health and CMV-seronegative. CDR3s include the opening cysteine and the closing phenylalanine or tryptophan. The order of the fields is V gene, CDR3 protein.

TRBV27	CASRGKMVRGDEQYF
TRBV27	CASSSRGAHTGELFF
TRBV28	CASSPSDRLNTEAFF
TRBV7-2	CASSYPGHGTDTQYF
TRBV27	CASRHRDGLFLEFF
TRBV14	CASSRRTSWGAEEAFF
TRBV2	CASKFAVSYEQYF
TRBV18	CASSPQANEQFF
TRBV19	CASSISGNTGELFF
TRBV7-9	CASSLEGRLREKLFF
TRBV6-6	CASRGPGQGQEKLFF
TRBV2	CAPKGEREETQYF
TRBV6-6	CAGWSGRSDTGELFF
TRBV7-9	CASSFHYEQYF
TRBV7-9	CASSSLRDRGRVSYEQYF
TRBV18	CASSYSTGIGELFF
TRBV5-4	CASSFGARVRDEQYF
TRBV7-8	CASSPSNQPQHF
TRBV19	CASSDRPLETQYF
TRBV30	CAWSVVASGRYNEQFF
TRBV19	CASSPAGETGEKNQPQHF
TRBV6-5	CASSYGGDLHEQYF
TRBV27	CASSCPLALASSYEQYF
TRBV2	CASSEAGQDNEQFF
TRBV10-1	CASSGGQGGEQYF
TRBV15	CATSRERAVGELFF
TRBV7-8	CASSHLTPGGEQYF
TRBV27	CASRTREGTEAFF
TRBV6-5	CASSQQGYNEQFF
TRBV10-1	CASSETGTYEQYF
TRBV29-1	CSVVMWGRQGAREQYF
TRBV27	CASSPRILAGVLETQYF
TRBV28	CASSSLTALNQPQHF
TRBV9	CASSRTLEGSYNEQFF
TRBV6-1	CASLSGTSGTGELFF
TRBV28	CASSPRDPGNIQYF
TRBV6-1	CASSEGLQLSTDTQYF
TRBV19	CASSNPGSVSYEQYF
TRBV6-1	CASSVRGSGSTDTQYF